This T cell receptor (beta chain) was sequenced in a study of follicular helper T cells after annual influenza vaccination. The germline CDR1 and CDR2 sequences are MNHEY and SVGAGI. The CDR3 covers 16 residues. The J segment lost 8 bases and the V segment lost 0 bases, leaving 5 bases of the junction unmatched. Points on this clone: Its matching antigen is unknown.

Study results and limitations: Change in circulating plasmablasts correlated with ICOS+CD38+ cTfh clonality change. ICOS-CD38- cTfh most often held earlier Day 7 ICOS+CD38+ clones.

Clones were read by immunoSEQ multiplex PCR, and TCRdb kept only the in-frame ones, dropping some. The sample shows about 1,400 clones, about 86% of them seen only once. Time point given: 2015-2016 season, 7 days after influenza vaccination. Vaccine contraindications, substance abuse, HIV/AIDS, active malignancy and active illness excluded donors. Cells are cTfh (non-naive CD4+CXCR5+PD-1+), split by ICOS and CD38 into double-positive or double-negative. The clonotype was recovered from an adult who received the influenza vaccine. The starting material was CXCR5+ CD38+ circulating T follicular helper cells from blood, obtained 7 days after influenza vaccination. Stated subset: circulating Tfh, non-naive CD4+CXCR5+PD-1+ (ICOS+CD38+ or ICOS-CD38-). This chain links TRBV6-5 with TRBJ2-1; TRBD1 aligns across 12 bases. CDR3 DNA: TGTGCCAGCAGTTACTCCGGGACAGGGGGCAGAGATGAGCAGTTCTTC. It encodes CASSYSGTGGRDEQFF.